Listed here are 18 T cell receptor beta chains from one sample, sequenced in a study of technical replicates of blood from a handful of donors (dated by TCRdb to about 2017). Library preparation used the immunoSEQ multiplex PCR assay. This immuneACCESS table, as held by TCRdb, lists in-frame sequences with V and J called but not all clones. Of the missing ones, under half trace to an unresolved V gene in checked studies; the others have no known cause. This sample gives 60,000 to 90,000 clones in total; around 97% of them show up just once. Roughly 0.2% of the sample is taken by the ten largest. The specimen sequenced was T cells isolated from PBMCs. All receptors come from a human donor in good health.

The chain recombines TRBV7-6 with TRBJ1-5; D possibly corresponds to TRBD1 (5 bases). V lost 1 base and J lost 6, with 13 bases in between. The CDR3 extends over 15 amino acids. Germline V gives CDR1 SGHVS, CDR2 FNYEAQ. CDR3 DNA sequence: TGTGCCAGCAGCTTAGAAGGAGGGGAAGGTCAGCCCCAGCATTTT. Translated: CASSLEGGEGQPQHF.

This chain links TRBV5-1 with TRBJ2-2; TRBD2 matches at 10 bases. With 4 bases clipped from V and 5 bases from J, the junction kept 5 bases outside the gene matches. The CDR3 spans 15 residues. Germline lookup yields CDR1 SGHRS and CDR2 YFSETQ. CDR3: CASSLAGARTGELFF. CDR3 nucleotide sequence: TGCGCCAGCAGCCTAGCGGGAGCAAGGACCGGGGAGCTGTTTTTT.

This chain uses TRBV6-1 with TRBJ1-2; tentative D call: TRBD1 (5 bases). CDR1 MNHNS and CDR2 SASEGT come from the germline V gene. The V and J ends lost 10 bases and 2 bases respectively, with 14 bases between them. The CDR3 is 13 amino acids. The CDR3 DNA follows: TGTGCCACCCAGACAGTATTCAACTATGGCTACACCTTC. Protein sequence: CATQTVFNYGYTF.

The chain combines TRBV6-4 with TRBJ1-6, with D hard to call. The V end was cut by 5 bases, the J end by 5 bases, with 7 bases between. The CDR3 is 13 residues long. Looked up from germline, CDR1 is MRHNA and CDR2 is SNTAGT. Here the CDR3 reads CASSNSHNSPLHF. Here the CDR3 DNA reads TGTGCCAGCAGTAACAGCCATAATTCACCCCTCCACTTT.

The rearrangement uses TRBV10-3 and TRBJ1-1; unclear D gene. The CDR3 length is 13 residues. The V gene's germline CDR1 is ENHRY and CDR2 SYGVKD. The V gene lost 8 bases and the J gene lost 3 bases, with 13 bases spanning the gap. The CDR3 DNA follows: TGTGCCATCCTCGGTTCCACGGACACTGAAGCTTTCTTT. It encodes CAILGSTDTEAFF.

The V call is TRBV6-5, the J call TRBJ2-7, with no clear D. V lost 1 base and J lost 5, with 3 bases in between. The CDR3 loop spans 11 amino acids. From germline, CDR1 is MNHEY and CDR2 SVGAGI. DNA for the CDR3: TGTGCCAGCAGTTACTTCAACGAGCAGTACTTC. The encoded protein is CASSYFNEQYF.

This chain connects TRBV5-1 to TRBJ2-1, with a possible D match to TRBD2 (6 bases). The CDR3 totals 15 residues. V was trimmed by 4 bases and J by 5 bases, leaving 16 bases between them. The germline gives CDR1 SGHRS, CDR2 YFSETQ. Here the CDR3 reads CASSAGTSRHNEQFF. The CDR3 nucleotides read TGCGCCAGCAGCGCCGGGACTTCACGTCACAATGAGCAGTTCTTC.

This chain joins TRBV5-4 and TRBJ2-3; 14 nucleotides agree with TRBD2. This CDR3 comprises 17 residues. V lost 3 bases to trimming and J lost 6 bases; unmatched junction nucleotides: 9. The V gene's germline CDR1 is SGHNT and CDR2 YYREEE (reference sequence). The CDR3, as DNA: TGTGCCAGCAGCTCTACGACTAGCGGGGGGGCCAGGGATACGCAGTATTTT. Protein sequence: CASSSTTSGGARDTQYF.

The chain links TRBV19 to TRBJ1-3; maybe TRBD1 (5 bases). Deletions cut 10 bases from V and 3 bases from J, with 16 bases between. The CDR3 sequence is 14 residues long. Germline lookup yields CDR1 LNHDA and CDR2 SQIVND (reference sequence). This CDR3 reads CATYDSADGNTIYF. The CDR3 region has the DNA TGTGCCACCTACGACAGTGCGGATGGAAACACCATATATTTT.

The chain combines TRBV30 with TRBJ2-7, with 8 positions matching TRBD1. Germline V gene lookup returns CDR1 GTSNPN and CDR2 SVGIG (reference sequence). This CDR3 is built from 13 residues. V shed 4 bases and J 5 bases; nucleotides not matched to a gene: 7. The DNA of the CDR3 is TGTGCCTGGATCGACAGGGGAAGTCACGAGCAGTACTTC. It yields the protein CAWIDRGSHEQYF.

The chain uses TRBV4-1 and TRBJ1-5; D remains unclear. The CDR3 loop spans 15 amino acids. The germline V gene encodes CDR1 MGHRA and CDR2 YSYEKL. Trimming removed 4 bases from V and 5 bases from J, with 15 bases in between. CDR3 region: CASSLYSEGDQPQHF. CDR3 nucleotides: TGCGCCAGCAGCCTCTACTCTGAGGGTGATCAGCCCCAGCATTTT.

The chain links TRBV29-1 to TRBJ1-5, with 7 bases matching TRBD1. After removal of 7 bases from V and 0 bases from J, the junction contained 3 bases not matched to a gene. The CDR3 runs to 13 residues. Germline CDR1 SQVTM, CDR2 ANQGSEA. The CDR3 region has the DNA TGCAGCGCACAGGGGAATAGCAATCAGCCCCAGCATTTT. As protein: CSAQGNSNQPQHF.

This clone was found a few times. The CDR3 DNA reads TGTGCCAGCACAAAGGGACTCCCCGTTATATACGAGCAGTACTTC. Its translation is CASTKGLPVIYEQYF. The chain is built from TRBV28 and TRBJ2-7, with TRBD2 as a possible D gene (6 bases). The CDR3 is 15 amino acids. Between the trimmed V and J ends, which lost 7 bases and 4 bases, there was a span of 20 bases. The V gene's germline CDR1 is MDHEN and CDR2 SYDVKM.

The chain is built from TRBV15 and TRBJ2-5; 14 positions match TRBD2. Germline trimming cut 5 bases from V and 5 bases from J; bases unmatched to any gene: 13. Germline CDR1 is LNHNV and CDR2 is YYDKDF (reference sequence). This CDR3 spans 18 amino acids. CDR3 protein: CATSLEVTSGGARETQYF. Written as DNA, the CDR3 is TGTGCCACCAGCCTGGAAGTGACTAGCGGGGGGGCTAGGGAGACCCAGTACTTC.

This chain connects TRBV28 to TRBJ2-7; 9 bases align to TRBD1. This CDR3 has 16 residues. Germline V gene sequence: CDR1 MDHEN, CDR2 SYDVKM. With 5 bases clipped from V and 3 bases from J, the junction kept 11 bases outside the gene matches. The CDR3 protein is CASSPYLRGQGYEQYF. CDR3 bases: TGTGCCAGCAGTCCCTACCTAAGGGGACAGGGCTACGAGCAGTACTTC.

J is TRBJ2-5 and V is TRBV5-1; a possible D gene is TRBD2 (6 bases). Germline V lookup: CDR1 SGHRS, CDR2 YFSETQ. The CDR3 consists of 14 residues. V was trimmed by 1 base and J by 3 bases, leaving 10 bases between them. DNA of the CDR3: TGCGCCAGCAGCTTGACTAGCAGAGAAGAGACCCAGTACTTC. This codes for CASSLTSREETQYF.

This clone was seen a single time. The chain combines TRBV11-2 with TRBJ2-7, with unresolved D. This CDR3 has 12 amino acids. Per germline, CDR1 SGHAT and CDR2 FQNNGV. Trimming cost V 7 bases and J 2 bases, with 9 bases left between them. DNA for the CDR3: TGTGCCAGCACCCGCGGTCCCTACGAGCAGTACTTC. This gives the protein CASTRGPYEQYF.

In its sample, this clone was seen once. The chain couples TRBV4-1 to TRBJ2-3, with TRBD2 as a possible D gene (5 bases). The CDR3 has 14 residues. Germline V gene lookup returns CDR1 MGHRA and CDR2 YSYEKL. Trimming stripped 4 bases from V and 6 bases from J, with 14 bases between. The DNA for the CDR3 is TGCGCCAGCAGCCGACTTCGCCCGGGGGATACGCAGTATTTT. This sequence encodes CASSRLRPGDTQYF.